Listed here are 14 T cell receptor beta chains from one sample, sequenced in a study of post-analysis software for immune sequencing data. Study results and limitations: Several TRBV segments (TRBV5-6, TRBV5-1 and TRBV20-1 among them) occurred more frequently in patients than in controls.

The antigens for these receptors are not known. The TCR beta cDNA libraries contained unique molecular identifiers. MiXCR, run by TCRdb on the PCR reads, gives a single entry per CDR3 protein. The sample has approximately 770,000 distinct CDR3 sequences; 40% to 55% are singletons. The material sequenced was blood. The origin of the receptors is a girl between 10 and 17 years old with multiple sclerosis.

V is TRBV20-1 and J is TRBJ2-1, with 11 positions matching TRBD2. V dropped 0 bases and J dropped 1; count of bases not matched to a gene: 8. The length of the CDR3 is 18 residues. Germline V lookup: CDR1 DFQATT, CDR2 SNEGSKA (reference sequence). CDR3 nucleotides: TGCAGTGCTAGAGATACTAGCGGGAGAGGGGTTTCCTACAATGAGCAGTTCTTC. This translates into CSARDTSGRGVSYNEQFF.

V usage is TRBV11-2 and J usage is TRBJ1-2; tentatively, D is TRBD1 (5 bases). The CDR3 is made up of 13 amino acids. Between the trimmed V and J ends, which lost 6 bases and 3 bases, there was a span of 11 bases. The germline gives CDR1 SGHAT, CDR2 FQNNGV. The CDR3 DNA reads as TGTGCCAGCAGTCAGATCAGGGACTATGGCTACACCTTC. Protein sequence: CASSQIRDYGYTF.

The chain uses TRBV28 and TRBJ2-5; a possible D gene is TRBD1 (6 bases). CDR3 size: 17 residues. From germline, CDR1 is MDHEN and CDR2 SYDVKM. V lost 2 bases, J lost 4 bases, and 20 bases lay in between. The CDR3 here is CASSLISLDSLGETQYF. The CDR3 DNA reads as TGTGCCAGCAGTTTAATTTCGCTGGACAGTCTGGGAGAGACCCAGTACTTC. The complete variable domain, with remaining parts taken from reference TRBV28 and TRBJ2-5, reads DVKVTQSSRYLVKRTGEKVFLECVQDMDHENMFWYRQDPGLGLRLIYFSYDVKMKEKGDIPEGYSVSREKKERFSLILESASTNQTSMYLCASSLISLDSLGETQYFGPGTRLLVL.

This clonotype occurred a few times. The chain uses TRBV7-2 and TRBJ2-7; D is undetermined. Trimming removed 2 bases at V and 2 bases at J, with 16 bases between. This CDR3 spans 16 amino acids. The V gene's germline CDR1 is SGHTA and CDR2 FQGNSA. CDR3 loop: CASSLWAESATYEQYF. DNA for the CDR3: TGTGCCAGCAGCTTATGGGCCGAGAGCGCGACCTACGAGCAGTACTTC.

The chain joins TRBV27 to TRBJ1-6; D perhaps matches TRBD1 (6 bases). Germline V lookup: CDR1 MNHEY, CDR2 SMNVEV (reference sequence). Trimming left V 6 bases short and J 7 bases short, with 13 bases between. The length of the CDR3 is 14 residues. For the CDR3, the DNA is TGTGCCAGCAGACCCGACAGGCCGAATTCACCCCTCCACTTT. This sequence encodes CASRPDRPNSPLHF.

A few counts support this clonotype. This chain connects TRBV3-1 to TRBJ2-4, with D hard to call. This CDR3 is 15 amino acids long. CDR1 is LGHDT, CDR2 YNNKEL, per germline (reference sequence). Trimming pared 0 bases from V and 0 bases from J, leaving 6 bases between. CDR3 in amino acids: CASSQDRLAKNIQYF. The DNA for the CDR3 is TGTGCCAGCAGCCAAGATCGACTAGCCAAAAACATTCAGTACTTC.

The chain links TRBV30 to TRBJ2-7, with D possibly being TRBD1 (6 bases). The CDR3 has 12 residues. Germline V gene data show CDR1 as GTSNPN and CDR2 as SVGIG (reference sequence). The V end was cut by 5 bases, the J end by 2 bases, with 10 bases between. DNA for the CDR3: TGTGCCTGGGGCCAGGGGCCCTACGAGCAGTACTTC. Translating it yields CAWGQGPYEQYF.

This clonotype was seen once. V and J are TRBV6-5 and TRBJ2-3; TRBD1 or TRBD2 may be the D gene (5 bases each). The CDR3 has 15 amino acids. Germline V gene lookup returns CDR1 MNHEY and CDR2 SVGAGI. Trimming cost V 6 bases and J 3 bases, with 16 bases left between them. The CDR3 nucleotides read TGTGCCAGCAGCCACGAGGACACGGGAACAGATACGCAGTATTTT. Protein sequence: CASSHEDTGTDTQYF.

J is TRBJ1-5 and V is TRBV6-5; 8 nucleotides align to TRBD1. The CDR3 runs to 14 residues. Germline CDR1 is MNHEY and CDR2 is SVGAGI. V was pared by 6 bases and J by 7 bases, with 8 bases of the junction left unmatched. DNA of the CDR3: TGTGCCAGCAGCCTCGGGACAGGTAAACAGCCCCAGCATTTT. Encoded protein: CASSLGTGKQPQHF.

The V and J genes are TRBV3-1 and TRBJ2-1; 7 bases agree with TRBD2. The J call may be faulty, since TRBJ2-7 better matches the DNA end. The germline gives CDR1 LGHDT, CDR2 YNNKEL (reference sequence). CDR3 length: 16 amino acids. For the CDR3, the DNA is TGTGCCAGCAGCCAAGTTGGCGGGAGTGCCTACAATGAGCAGTACTTC. Its protein product is CASSQVGGSAYNEQYF.

This clonotype was detected only a few times. The CDR3 DNA follows: TGCAGCGTTGACGGACCCTACAATGAGCAGTTCTTC. Translation gives CSVDGPYNEQFF. The gene calls are TRBV29-1 and TRBJ2-1; no definite D call. CDR1 and CDR2 from the germline V gene are SQVTM and ANQGSEA. This CDR3 has 12 amino acids. Trimming shortened V by 3 bases and J by 2 bases, and 5 bases separated the two germline ends.

This clonotype was observed a few times. The chain uses TRBV7-9 and TRBJ2-4; D unresolved. V dropped 2 bases and J dropped 5 bases, with 10 bases sitting between them. From germline, CDR1 is SEHNR and CDR2 FQNEAQ (reference sequence). The length of the CDR3 is 14 residues. The CDR3 DNA is TGTGCCAGCAGCTTAACTGACGGTGAAAACATTCAGTACTTC. Amino acids: CASSLTDGENIQYF.

In DNA, the CDR3 is TGTGCCAGCAGCCAGACAGGGTTGATAGACGAGCAGTACTTC. It encodes CASSQTGLIDEQYF. The rearrangement joins TRBV3-1 to TRBJ2-7; 7 bases line up with TRBD1. This CDR3 region has 14 residues. The junction had 7 bases not matched to a gene; V was cut back by 3 bases and J by 5 bases. The germline V gene encodes CDR1 LGHDT and CDR2 YNNKEL (reference sequence).

This clonotype was detected only a few times. The chain couples TRBV29-1 to TRBJ2-1; 7 bases fit TRBD1. This CDR3 has 13 residues. Looked up from germline, CDR1 is SQVTM and CDR2 is ANQGSEA. V lost 8 bases and J lost 5; bases outside the gene matches: 9. CDR3 DNA sequence: TGCAGCCTCCGGACAGGCCAAAACAATGAGCAGTTCTTC. Translating gives CSLRTGQNNEQFF.